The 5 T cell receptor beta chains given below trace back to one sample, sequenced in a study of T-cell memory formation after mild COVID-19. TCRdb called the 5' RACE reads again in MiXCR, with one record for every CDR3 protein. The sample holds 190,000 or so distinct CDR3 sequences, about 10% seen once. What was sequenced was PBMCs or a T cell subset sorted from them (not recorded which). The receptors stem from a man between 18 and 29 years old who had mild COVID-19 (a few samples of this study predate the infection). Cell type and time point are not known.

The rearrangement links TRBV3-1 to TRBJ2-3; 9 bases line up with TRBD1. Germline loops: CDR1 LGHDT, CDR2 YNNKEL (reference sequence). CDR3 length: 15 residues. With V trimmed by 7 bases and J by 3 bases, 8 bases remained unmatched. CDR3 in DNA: TGTGCCAGCACCGAGGGACAGGGTCGGACAGATACGCAGTATTTT. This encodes CASTEGQGRTDTQYF.

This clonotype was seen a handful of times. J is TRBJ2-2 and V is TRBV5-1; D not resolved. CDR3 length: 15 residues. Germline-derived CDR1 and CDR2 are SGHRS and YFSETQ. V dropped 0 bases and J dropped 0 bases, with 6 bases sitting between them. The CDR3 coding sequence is TGCGCCAGCAGCTTGGGGGTCACGAACACCGGGGAGCTGTTTTTT. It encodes CASSLGVTNTGELFF.

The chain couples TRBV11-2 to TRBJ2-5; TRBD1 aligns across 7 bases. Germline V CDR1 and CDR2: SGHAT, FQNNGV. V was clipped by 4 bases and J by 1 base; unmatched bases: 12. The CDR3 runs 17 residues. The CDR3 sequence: CASSSMGTALRQETQYF. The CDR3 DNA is TGTGCCAGCAGCTCTATGGGGACAGCCCTCCGCCAAGAGACCCAGTACTTC. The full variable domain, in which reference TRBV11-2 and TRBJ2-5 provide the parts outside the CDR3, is EAGVAQSPRYKIIEKRQSVAFWCNPISGHATLYWYQQILGQGPKLLIQFQNNGVVDDSQLPKDRFSAERLKGVDSTLKIQPAKLEDSAVYLCASSSMGTALRQETQYFGPGTRLLVL.

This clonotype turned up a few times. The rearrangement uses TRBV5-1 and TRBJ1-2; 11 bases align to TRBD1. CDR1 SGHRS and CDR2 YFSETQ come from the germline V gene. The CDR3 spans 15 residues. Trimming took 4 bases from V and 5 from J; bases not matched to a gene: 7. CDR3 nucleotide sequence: TGCGCCAGCAGCCCCGGACAGGGGGCGATATATGGCTACACCTTC. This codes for CASSPGQGAIYGYTF.

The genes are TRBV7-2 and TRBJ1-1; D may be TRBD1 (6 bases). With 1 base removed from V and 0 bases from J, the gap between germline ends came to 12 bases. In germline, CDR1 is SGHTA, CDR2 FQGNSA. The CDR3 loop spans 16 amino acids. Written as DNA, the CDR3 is TGTGCCAGCAGCTTAGTCGGCGGGACATTGAACACTGAAGCTTTCTTT. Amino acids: CASSLVGGTLNTEAFF.